The rows below give T cell receptor beta chains drawn from one sample of a study of blood T cell repertoires in COVID-19. Only in-frame clones appear in the TCRdb table, and some are missing; sequencing was by immunoSEQ multiplex PCR. This sample has some 220,000 clones, with roughly nine tenths found just once. The source material was PBMCs or T cells enriched from blood (not recorded which). Receptor source: a woman aged 50 to 60 in a cohort exposed to, infected with or recovered from COVID-19 (not recorded which). The CDR3 runs from the conserved cysteine through the conserved F or W. D genes are given only for firm matches. A clone size is listed for some rows: how often the clone was seen (once, few, many), or a class if it is expanded.

cdr3_aa,cdr3_nt,d_call,j_call,clone_size,cdr3_length,v_call
CASSLSGRNTIYF,TGTGCCAGCAGCTTATCAGGAAGAAACACCATATATTTT,-,TRBJ1-3,-,13,TRBV7-8
CASTAGYGYTF,TGTGCCAGCACTGCAGGCTATGGCTACACCTTC,-,TRBJ1-2,few,11,TRBV6-5
CASSFPFGNTIYF,TGTGCCAGCAGCTTCCCCTTCGGAAACACCATATATTTT,-,TRBJ1-3,-,13,TRBV5-4
CASSIGQGRLLGYTF,TGTGCCAGTAGTATCGGACAGGGAAGACTACTAGGCTACACCTTC,TRBD1,TRBJ1-2,few,15,TRBV19
CASSSLRTGGSNEKLFF,TGTGCCAGCAGTTCCCTTAGAACAGGGGGGAGTAATGAAAAACTGTTTTTT,TRBD1,TRBJ1-4,-,17,TRBV28
CAIYGLAGGRYNEQFF,TGTGCCATATATGGACTAGCGGGGGGGCGGTACAATGAGCAGTTCTTC,TRBD2,TRBJ2-1,-,16,TRBV13
CASGLDLQGPLHF,TGTGCTAGTGGTTTGGACCTACAGGGTCCCCTCCACTTT,-,TRBJ1-6,-,13,TRBV12-5
CASSQDLSHGNTIYF,TGTGCCAGCAGCCAAGATCTGAGTCATGGAAACACCATATATTTT,-,TRBJ1-3,-,15,TRBV4-2
CASSHLGEVSDNSPLHF,TGTGCCAGCAGCCATTTGGGGGAGGTCTCAGATAATTCACCCCTCCACTTT,-,TRBJ1-6,-,17,TRBV3-1/TRBV3-2
CASSLAPGAAFF,TGTGCCAGCAGCTTGGCCCCAGGGGCCGCTTTCTTT,-,TRBJ1-1,few,12,TRBV5-6
CASSQRTSLNTGELFF,TGTGCCAGCAGCCAACGGACTAGCTTAAACACCGGGGAGCTGTTTTTT,TRBD2,TRBJ2-2,-,16,TRBV4-2
CASKTGKLNTGELFF,TGTGCCAGCAAAACGGGGAAACTCAACACCGGGGAGCTGTTTTTT,-,TRBJ2-2,once,15,TRBV9
CASSAAGLNSPLHF,TGTGCCAGCAGCGCGGCAGGGTTAAATTCACCCCTCCACTTT,-,TRBJ1-6,-,14,TRBV9
CASSQFPGPQHF,TGTGCCAGCAGCCAGTTCCCCGGGCCCCAGCATTTT,-,TRBJ1-5,-,12,TRBV3-1/TRBV3-2
CASSPPSTNEKLFF,TGTGCCAGCAGCCCCCCATCAACTAATGAAAAACTGTTTTTT,-,TRBJ1-4,-,14,TRBV28
CASSPYYNEQFF,TGTGCCAGCAGCCCCTACTACAATGAGCAGTTCTTC,-,TRBJ2-1,-,12,TRBV6-2/TRBV6-3
CASSSGLGQAISGANVLTF,TGTGCCAGCAGCTCGGGGTTGGGACAGGCGATCTCTGGGGCCAACGTCCTGACTTTC,TRBD1,TRBJ2-6,-,19,TRBV11-3
CASSVQVGLRDTEAFF,TGTGCCAGCAGCGTTCAGGTCGGGCTGAGGGACACTGAAGCTTTCTTT,-,TRBJ1-1,-,16,TRBV7-2
CASSRDSGGGNTIYF,TGTGCCAGCAGCCGGGACAGTGGTGGTGGAAACACCATATATTTT,TRBD1,TRBJ1-3,-,15,TRBV3-1/TRBV3-2
CASSSPRSNEQFF,TGTGCCAGCAGCTCGCCCCGTAGCAATGAGCAGTTCTTC,-,TRBJ2-1,-,13,TRBV5-6
CAWSVQGTGELFF,TGTGCCTGGAGTGTACAGGGGACCGGGGAGCTGTTTTTT,TRBD1,TRBJ2-2,-,13,TRBV30
CASSPNQGLNTEAFF,TGTGCCAGCTCACCTAATCAGGGGCTGAACACTGAAGCTTTCTTT,-,TRBJ1-1,-,15,TRBV18
CASSLTGGGNYGYTF,TGTGCCAGCAGTTTAACAGGGGGCGGAAACTATGGCTACACCTTC,TRBD1,TRBJ1-2,-,15,TRBV28
CASRFGSPPGGYTF,TGTGCCAGCAGATTCGGGTCCCCCCCCGGCGGCTACACCTTC,-,TRBJ1-2,-,14,TRBV6-5
CASSEAMGGAHQPQHF,TGTGCCAGCAGTGAAGCGATGGGGGGGGCACATCAGCCCCAGCATTTT,-,TRBJ1-5,-,16,TRBV2
CASSLLTGLNTEAFF,TGTGCCAGCAGTTTACTTACAGGCCTGAACACTGAAGCTTTCTTT,-,TRBJ1-1,-,15,TRBV27
CASSQTDRDSYNEQFF,TGCGCCAGCAGCCAAACCGACAGGGACTCCTACAATGAGCAGTTCTTC,TRBD1,TRBJ2-1,-,16,TRBV4-3
CASSIRRSTEAFF,TGTGCCAGTAGCATACGACGGAGCACTGAAGCTTTCTTT,-,TRBJ1-1,once,13,TRBV19
CAWSVGAGYQETQYF,TGTGCCTGGAGTGTTGGAGCGGGGTACCAAGAGACCCAGTACTTC,TRBD2,TRBJ2-5,-,15,TRBV30
CASSVDAQGGYEQYF,TGTGCCAGCAGCGTAGATGCCCAGGGGGGCTACGAGCAGTACTTC,-,TRBJ2-7,once,15,TRBV9
CASSPDVTTGRGYTF,TGTGCCAGCAGTCCAGATGTAACAACAGGTCGTGGCTACACCTTC,-,TRBJ1-2,few,15,TRBV6-6
CASSPNRPESGYTF,TGTGCCAGCAGTCCGAATCGCCCGGAGTCGGGCTACACCTTC,-,TRBJ1-2,few,14,TRBV27
CASSEYGQGTSPLHF,TGTGCCAGCAGTGAATACGGACAGGGAACATCACCCCTCCACTTT,TRBD1,TRBJ1-6,-,15,TRBV25-1
CASSQAPQGMGNEKLFF,TGCGCCAGCAGCCAAGCCCCCCAGGGGATGGGTAATGAAAAACTGTTTTTT,-,TRBJ1-4,few,17,TRBV4-3
CASSYGDTQYF,TGTGCCAGCAGTTACGGAGATACGCAGTATTTT,-,TRBJ2-3,-,11,TRBV12-3/TRBV12-4
CSVYTPGIEAFF,TGCAGCGTTTATACTCCGGGAATTGAAGCTTTCTTT,-,TRBJ1-1,-,12,TRBV29-1
CASGRTGNMNTEAFF,TGTGCCAGCGGCAGGACAGGGAACATGAACACTGAAGCTTTCTTT,TRBD1,TRBJ1-1,-,15,TRBV5-4
CAWSRATYEQYF,TGTGCCTGGAGCAGGGCGACCTACGAGCAGTACTTC,-,TRBJ2-7,-,12,TRBV30
CATSSELADNEQFF,TGTGCCACCAGCAGCGAGCTAGCGGACAATGAGCAGTTCTTC,TRBD2,TRBJ2-1,-,14,TRBV15
CASSKEPNTEAFF,TGTGCCAGCAGTAAAGAGCCGAACACTGAAGCTTTCTTT,-,TRBJ1-1,-,13,TRBV9
CASTDRYYEQYF,TGTGCCAGCACCGACAGATACTACGAGCAGTACTTC,-,TRBJ2-7,-,12,TRBV2
CASSDDLGWTGVRSPLHF,TGTGCCAGCAGCGACGACCTAGGGTGGACAGGGGTACGGTCACCCCTCCACTTT,TRBD1,TRBJ1-6,-,18,TRBV5-6
CASSYRRPHGYTF,TGTGCCAGCAGCTACAGGCGGCCTCATGGCTACACCTTC,-,TRBJ1-2,-,13,TRBV12-3/TRBV12-4
CAISPTGQGTGELFF,TGTGCCATCAGTCCGACGGGACAGGGCACCGGGGAGCTGTTTTTT,TRBD1,TRBJ2-2,-,15,TRBV10-3
CASSHLPGQGLTFF,TGCGCCAGCAGCCACTTGCCGGGACAGGGGCTTACTTTCTTT,TRBD1,TRBJ1-1,-,14,TRBV4-3
CASSFDTNTGELFF,TGTGCCAGCAGTTTTGACACCAACACCGGGGAGCTGTTTTTT,-,TRBJ2-2,few,14,TRBV6-2/TRBV6-3